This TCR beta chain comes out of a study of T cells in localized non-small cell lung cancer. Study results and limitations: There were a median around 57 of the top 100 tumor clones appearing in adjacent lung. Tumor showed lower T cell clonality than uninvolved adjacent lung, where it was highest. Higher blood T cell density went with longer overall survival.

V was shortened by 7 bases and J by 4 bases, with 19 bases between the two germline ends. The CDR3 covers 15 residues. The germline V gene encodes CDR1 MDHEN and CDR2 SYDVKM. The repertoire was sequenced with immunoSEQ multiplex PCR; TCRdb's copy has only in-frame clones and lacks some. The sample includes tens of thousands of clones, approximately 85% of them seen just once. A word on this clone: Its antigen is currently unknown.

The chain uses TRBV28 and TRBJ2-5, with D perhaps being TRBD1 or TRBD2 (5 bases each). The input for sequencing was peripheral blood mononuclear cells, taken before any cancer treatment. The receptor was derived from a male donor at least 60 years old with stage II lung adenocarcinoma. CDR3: CASTFSEGQGETQYF. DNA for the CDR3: TGTGCCAGCACCTTCTCAGAGGGTCAGGGAGAGACCCAGTACTTC.